A single sample is the source of the 16 T cell receptor beta chains below, sequenced in a study of PD-L1 blockade in urothelial cancer. TCRdb keeps only in-frame clones here, not all; method: immunoSEQ multiplex PCR. The sample includes some 67,000 clones, 85% to 90% of them seen just once. Sequenced material: PBMCs, taken around atezolizumab (anti-PD-L1) treatment. These receptors originate from a man in his sixties with urothelial cancer.

The chain uses TRBV4-3 and TRBJ2-3; possible D gene TRBD1, 6 bases. The CDR3 is 14 residues long. Per the germline V gene, CDR1 is LGHNA and CDR2 is YSLEER. The V gene lost 6 bases and the J gene lost 6 bases, with 16 bases spanning the gap. Written as DNA, the CDR3 is TGCGCCAGCAGTCCTGACAGGCATGGGGATACGCAGTATTTT. The encoded protein is CASSPDRHGDTQYF.

This chain links TRBV5-1 with TRBJ2-5; D may be TRBD2 (6 bases). The CDR3 covers 14 residues. Germline V gene data show CDR1 as SGHRS and CDR2 as YFSETQ. V was clipped by 3 bases and J by 1 base, with 10 bases between them. CDR3 nucleotides: TGCGCCAGCAGCTCCGGGACTTTCCAAGAGACCCAGTACTTC. Its translation: CASSSGTFQETQYF.

This clone turned up a few times. The CDR3 protein is CASTDISTGGRDQYF. The CDR3 DNA reads TGTGCCAGCACCGACATCTCGACAGGGGGCAGAGACCAGTACTTC. This chain links TRBV6-1 with TRBJ2-5, with 10 nucleotides matching TRBD1. The CDR3 covers 15 residues. The V gene end was trimmed by 7 bases and the J gene end by 10 bases; junction bases not matched to a gene: 15. Germline assignment: CDR1 MNHNS and CDR2 SASEGT.

This clone was recorded a few times. CDR3 region: CASRGADGYTF. The CDR3 DNA reads as TGCGCCAGCAGGGGGGCCGATGGCTACACCTTC. V and J are TRBV4-3 and TRBJ1-2; a possible D gene is TRBD1 (6 bases). Germline V gene sequence: CDR1 LGHNA, CDR2 YSLEER. Between the trimmed V and J ends, which lost 6 bases and 6 bases, there was a span of 8 bases. The CDR3 loop spans 11 amino acids.

The chain carries TRBV19 and TRBJ1-5; 7 bases are shared with TRBD1. V was clipped by 5 bases and J by 2 bases; unmatched bases: 9. Germline assignment: CDR1 LNHDA and CDR2 SQIVND (reference sequence). The CDR3 has 16 amino acids. This CDR3 reads CASSGDSQYGNQPQHF. For the CDR3, the DNA is TGTGCCAGTAGTGGGGACAGCCAGTATGGCAATCAGCCCCAGCATTTT.

This clone appeared once. The CDR3 nucleotides are TGTGCCAGCAGCTTGGTTCGACAGGGGAATGGCTACACCTTC. Its protein product is CASSLVRQGNGYTF. The chain uses TRBV5-4 and TRBJ1-2, with 8 bases fitting TRBD1. Unmatched junction bases numbered 4, after V lost 0 bases and J lost 6 bases. Germline loops: CDR1 SGHNT, CDR2 YYREEE (reference sequence). This CDR3 comprises 14 residues. Full variable domain (missing parts from reference TRBV5-4 and TRBJ1-2): ETGVTQSPTHLIKTRGQQVTLRCSSQSGHNTVSWYQQALGQGPQFIFQYYREEENGRGNFPPRFSGLQFPNYSSELNVNALELDDSALYLCASSLVRQGNGYTFGSGTRLTVV.

The chain couples TRBV12-5 to TRBJ2-2, with D possibly matching TRBD2 (6 bases). The CDR3 covers 14 residues. Germline V gene sequence: CDR1 LGHNT, CDR2 FRNRAP. V was pared by 3 bases and J by 6 bases, with 11 bases between. This CDR3 is CASGFLTGAGELFF. The CDR3 DNA follows: TGTGCTAGTGGTTTCCTCACGGGAGCCGGGGAGCTGTTTTTT.

V gene TRBV11-3 combines with J gene TRBJ2-1, with TRBD1 matching 10 bases. The germline gives CDR1 SGHNT, CDR2 YENEEA. The CDR3 covers 15 residues. Trimming took 5 bases from V and 4 from J; bases not matched to a gene: 5. CDR3 bases: TGTGCCAGCAGCGCTAGACAGGGGGCGTACAATGAGCAGTTCTTC. Translating gives CASSARQGAYNEQFF.

The CDR3 DNA follows: TGTGCCAGCAGTATTCGGACAGTTACGTCGAACACTGAAGCTTTCTTT. Amino acid sequence: CASSIRTVTSNTEAFF. The chain couples TRBV2 to TRBJ1-1; TRBD1 might be the D (6 bases). CDR1 SNHLY and CDR2 FYNNEI come from the germline V gene. The CDR3 has 16 amino acids. The ends were cut back, 5 bases at V and 1 base at J, with 17 bases in the middle.

The gene calls are TRBV5-1 and TRBJ1-3; possibly TRBD1 for D (6 bases). Between the trimmed V and J ends, which lost 3 bases and 0 bases, there was a span of 7 bases. The CDR3 spans 14 residues. Germline V gene lookup returns CDR1 SGHRS and CDR2 YFSETQ. The chain's CDR3 is CASSSGVSGNTIYF. In nucleotides, the CDR3 is TGCGCCAGCAGCTCAGGGGTCTCTGGAAACACCATATATTTT.

V and J are TRBV19 and TRBJ1-3; 9 bases match TRBD1. Germline values: CDR1 LNHDA, CDR2 SQIVND (reference sequence). V lost 1 base to trimming and J lost 2 bases; unmatched junction nucleotides: 6. The CDR3 contains 17 residues. The CDR3 loop reads CASSIVIGDRAGNTIYF. CDR3 DNA sequence: TGTGCCAGTAGTATAGTAATTGGGGACAGGGCTGGAAACACCATATATTTT.

This sequence joins TRBV19 and TRBJ1-5; tentative D call: TRBD1 (5 bases). Trimming removed 9 bases at V and 0 bases at J, with 15 bases between. CDR1 LNHDA and CDR2 SQIVND come from the germline V gene (reference sequence). This CDR3 spans 15 amino acids. As DNA, the CDR3 is TGTGCCAGCGACCCGGGACTGTTTAGCAATCAGCCCCAGCATTTT. The encoded protein is CASDPGLFSNQPQHF.

Only a few counts were recorded for this clone. The V and J genes are TRBV5-4 and TRBJ1-1; 10 bases align to TRBD1. CDR1 is SGHNT, CDR2 YYREEE, per germline (reference sequence). Losses at the gene ends were 5 bases for V and 6 bases for J; bases not matched to a gene: 4. The CDR3 is 13 amino acids. The CDR3 bases are TGTGCCAGCAGGGCGGACAGGGGGGCTGAAGCTTTCTTT. This encodes CASRADRGAEAFF.

This chain joins TRBV7-7 and TRBJ2-2; 10 nucleotides match TRBD2. V lost 2 bases, J lost 0 bases, and 6 bases stayed unmatched. The germline V gene has CDR1 SSHAT and CDR2 FNYEAQ (reference sequence). This CDR3 contains 18 residues. CDR3 region: CASSLRLAGDANTGELFF. DNA of the CDR3: TGTGCCAGCAGCTTACGGCTAGCGGGGGACGCGAACACCGGGGAGCTGTTTTTT.

The J gene is TRBJ2-7, the V gene TRBV10-2; D not certain. This CDR3 is built from 11 residues. V lost 5 bases and J 4 bases, leaving 6 bases between the germline ends. Germline V gene sequence: CDR1 WSHSY, CDR2 SAAADI. Here the CDR3 DNA reads TGCGCCAGCAGTTCGTCTTACGAGCAGTACTTC. This translates into CASSSSYEQYF.

The chain has TRBV2 and TRBJ1-3; no definite D call. This CDR3 spans 13 amino acids. Per germline, CDR1 SNHLY and CDR2 FYNNEI. The V end was cut by 6 bases, the J end by 0 bases, with 6 bases between. The CDR3 here is CASRADSGNTIYF. Here the CDR3 DNA reads TGTGCCAGCAGGGCAGACTCTGGAAACACCATATATTTT.